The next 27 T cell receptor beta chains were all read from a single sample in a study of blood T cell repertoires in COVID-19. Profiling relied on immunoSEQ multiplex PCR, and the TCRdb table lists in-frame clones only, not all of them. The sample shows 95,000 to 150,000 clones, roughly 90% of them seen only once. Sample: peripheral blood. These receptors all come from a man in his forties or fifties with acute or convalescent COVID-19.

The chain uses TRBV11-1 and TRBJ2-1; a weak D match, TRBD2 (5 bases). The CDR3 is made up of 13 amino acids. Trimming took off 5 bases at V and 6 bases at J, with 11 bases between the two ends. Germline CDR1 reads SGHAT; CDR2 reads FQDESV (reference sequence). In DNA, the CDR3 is TGTGCCAGCAGCGGAGGATCAGGCAATGAGCAGTTCTTC. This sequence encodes CASSGGSGNEQFF.

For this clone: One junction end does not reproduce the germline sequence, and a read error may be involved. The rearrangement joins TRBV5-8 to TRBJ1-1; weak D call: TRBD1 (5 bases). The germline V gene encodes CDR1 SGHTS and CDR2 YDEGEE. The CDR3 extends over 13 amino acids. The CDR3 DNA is TGTGCCAGCAGGGGACGGGGGAACCCTGAAGCTTTCTTT. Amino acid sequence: CASRGRGNPEAFF.

This CDR3 reads CASRQTRGGDTEAFF. The CDR3 DNA reads as TGTGCCAGCAGGCAAACCAGGGGTGGAGACACTGAAGCTTTCTTT. The chain has TRBV5-5 and TRBJ1-1; possible D gene TRBD1, 6 bases. V shed 5 bases and J shed 3 bases, with 17 bases lying between them. CDR3 length: 15 amino acids. Germline CDR1 SGHKS, CDR2 YYEKEE (reference sequence).

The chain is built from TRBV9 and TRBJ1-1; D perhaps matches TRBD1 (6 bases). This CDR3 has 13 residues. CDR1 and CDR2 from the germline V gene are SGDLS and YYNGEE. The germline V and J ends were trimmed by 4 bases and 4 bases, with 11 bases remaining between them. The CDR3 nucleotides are TGTGCCAGCAGCCTCCTAGGGGGCACTGAAGCTTTCTTT. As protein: CASSLLGGTEAFF.

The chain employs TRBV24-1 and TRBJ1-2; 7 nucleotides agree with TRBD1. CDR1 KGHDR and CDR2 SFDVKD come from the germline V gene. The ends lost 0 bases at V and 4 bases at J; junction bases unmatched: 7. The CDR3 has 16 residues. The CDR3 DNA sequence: TGTGCCACCAGTGATTTGGAGGGACAGCCGACCTATGGCTACACCTTC. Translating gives CATSDLEGQPTYGYTF.

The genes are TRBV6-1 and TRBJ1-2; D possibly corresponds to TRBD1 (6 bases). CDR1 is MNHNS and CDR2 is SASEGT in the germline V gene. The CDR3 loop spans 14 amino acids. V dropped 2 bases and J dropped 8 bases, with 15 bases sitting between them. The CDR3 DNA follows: TGTGCCAGCAGTGAATCCACAGGGCGTGGCGGCTACACCTTC. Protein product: CASSESTGRGGYTF.

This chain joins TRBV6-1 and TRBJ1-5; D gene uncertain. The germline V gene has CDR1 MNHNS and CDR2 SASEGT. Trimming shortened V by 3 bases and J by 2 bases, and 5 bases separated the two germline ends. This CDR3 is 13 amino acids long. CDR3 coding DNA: TGTGCCAGCAGTGACAATGGCAATCAGCCCCAGCATTTT. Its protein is CASSDNGNQPQHF.

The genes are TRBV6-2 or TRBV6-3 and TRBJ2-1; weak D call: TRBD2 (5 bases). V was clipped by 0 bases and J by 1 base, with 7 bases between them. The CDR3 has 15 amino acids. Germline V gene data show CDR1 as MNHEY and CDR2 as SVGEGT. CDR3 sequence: CASSYSSGSYNEQFF. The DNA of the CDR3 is TGTGCCAGCAGTTACTCGAGCGGTTCCTACAATGAGCAGTTCTTC.

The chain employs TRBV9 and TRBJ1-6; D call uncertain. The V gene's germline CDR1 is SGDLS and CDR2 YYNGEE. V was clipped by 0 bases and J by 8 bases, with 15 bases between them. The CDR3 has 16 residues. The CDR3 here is CASSVASIGYDSPLHF. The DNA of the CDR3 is TGTGCCAGCAGCGTAGCTTCCATCGGTTACGATTCACCCCTCCACTTT.

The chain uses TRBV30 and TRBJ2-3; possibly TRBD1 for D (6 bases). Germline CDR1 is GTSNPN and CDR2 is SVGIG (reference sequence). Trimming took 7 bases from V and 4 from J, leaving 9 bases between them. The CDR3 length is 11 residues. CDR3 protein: CASRTADTQYF. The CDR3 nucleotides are TGTGCCTCAAGGACAGCAGATACGCAGTATTTT.

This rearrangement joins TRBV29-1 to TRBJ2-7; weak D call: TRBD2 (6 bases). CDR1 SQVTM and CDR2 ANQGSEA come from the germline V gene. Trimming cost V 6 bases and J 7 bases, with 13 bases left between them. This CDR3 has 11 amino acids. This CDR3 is CSVGFRGEQYF. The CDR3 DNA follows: TGCAGCGTAGGCTTCCGGGGGGAGCAGTACTTC.

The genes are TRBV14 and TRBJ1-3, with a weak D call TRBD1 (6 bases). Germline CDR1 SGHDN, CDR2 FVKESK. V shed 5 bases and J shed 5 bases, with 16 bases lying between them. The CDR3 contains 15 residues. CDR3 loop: CASSWIGGLRNTIYF. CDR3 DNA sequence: TGTGCCAGCAGCTGGATAGGGGGTCTGAGAAACACCATATATTTT. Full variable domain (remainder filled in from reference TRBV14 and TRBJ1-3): EAGVTQFPSHSVIEKGQTVTLRCDPISGHDNLYWYRRVMGKEIKFLLHFVKESKQDESGMPNNRFLAERTGGTYSTLKVQPAELEDSGVYFCASSWIGGLRNTIYFGEGSWLTVV.

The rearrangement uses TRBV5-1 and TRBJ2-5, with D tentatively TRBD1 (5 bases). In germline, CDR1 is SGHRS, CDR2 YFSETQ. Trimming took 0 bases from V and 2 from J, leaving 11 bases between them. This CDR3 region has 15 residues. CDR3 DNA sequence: TGCGCCAGCAGCTTGGCCAGGGATAGGCAAGAGACCCAGTACTTC. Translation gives CASSLARDRQETQYF.

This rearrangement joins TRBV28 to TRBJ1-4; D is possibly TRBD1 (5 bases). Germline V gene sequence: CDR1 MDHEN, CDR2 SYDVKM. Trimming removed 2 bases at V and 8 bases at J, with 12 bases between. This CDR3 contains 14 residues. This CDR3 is CASSLGGDNEKLFF. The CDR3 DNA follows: TGTGCCAGCAGTTTAGGGGGGGATAACGAAAAACTGTTTTTT.

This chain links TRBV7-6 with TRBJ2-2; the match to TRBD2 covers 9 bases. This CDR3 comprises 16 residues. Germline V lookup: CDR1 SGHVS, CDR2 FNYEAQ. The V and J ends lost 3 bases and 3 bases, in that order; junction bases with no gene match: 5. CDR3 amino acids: CASSFSGSADTGELFF. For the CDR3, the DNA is TGTGCCAGCAGCTTTAGCGGGAGCGCGGACACCGGGGAGCTGTTTTTT.

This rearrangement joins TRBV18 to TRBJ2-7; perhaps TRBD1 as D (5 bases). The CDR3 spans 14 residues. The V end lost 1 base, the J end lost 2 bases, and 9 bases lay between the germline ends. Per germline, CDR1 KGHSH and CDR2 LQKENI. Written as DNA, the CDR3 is TGTGCCAGCTCACCACAGGGGATAGCCTACGAGCAGTACTTC. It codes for CASSPQGIAYEQYF.

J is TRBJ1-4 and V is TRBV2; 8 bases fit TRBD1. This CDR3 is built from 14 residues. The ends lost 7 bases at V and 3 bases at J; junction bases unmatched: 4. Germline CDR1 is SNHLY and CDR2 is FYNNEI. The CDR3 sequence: CASNRGSANEKLFF. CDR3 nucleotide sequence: TGTGCCAGCAACAGGGGGAGTGCTAATGAAAAACTGTTTTTT.

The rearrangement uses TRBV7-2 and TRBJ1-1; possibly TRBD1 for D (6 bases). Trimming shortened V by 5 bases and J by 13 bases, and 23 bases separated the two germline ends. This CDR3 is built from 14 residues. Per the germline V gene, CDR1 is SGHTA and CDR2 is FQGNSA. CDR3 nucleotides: TGTGCCAGCAGCCCCGGGGGGCCGACCCTCCGTTGTTTCTTT. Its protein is CASSPGGPTLRCFF.

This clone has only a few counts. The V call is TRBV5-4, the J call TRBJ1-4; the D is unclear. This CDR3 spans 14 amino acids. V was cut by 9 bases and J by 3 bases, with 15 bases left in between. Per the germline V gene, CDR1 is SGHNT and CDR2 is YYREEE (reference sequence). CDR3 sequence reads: CAMHLPGANEKLFF. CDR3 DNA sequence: TGTGCCATGCATCTACCGGGAGCTAATGAAAAACTGTTTTTT. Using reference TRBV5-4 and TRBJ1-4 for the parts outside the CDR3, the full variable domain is ETGVTQSPTHLIKTRGQQVTLRCSSQSGHNTVSWYQQALGQGPQFIFQYYREEENGRGNFPPRFSGLQFPNYSSELNVNALELDDSALYLCAMHLPGANEKLFFGSGTQLSVL.

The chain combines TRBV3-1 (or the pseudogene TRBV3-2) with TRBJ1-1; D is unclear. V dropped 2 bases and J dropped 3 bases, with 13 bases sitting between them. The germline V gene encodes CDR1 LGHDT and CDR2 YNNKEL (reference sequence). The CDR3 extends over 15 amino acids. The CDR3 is CASSQMTFEDTEAFF. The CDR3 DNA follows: TGTGCCAGCAGCCAAATGACTTTCGAGGACACTGAAGCTTTCTTT.

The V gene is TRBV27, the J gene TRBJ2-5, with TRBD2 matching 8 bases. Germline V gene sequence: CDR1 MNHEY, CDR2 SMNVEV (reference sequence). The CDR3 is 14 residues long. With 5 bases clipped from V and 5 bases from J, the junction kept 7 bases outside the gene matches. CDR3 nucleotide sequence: TGTGCCAGCAGTCCCCCGGGGGGGTGGGAGACCCAGTACTTC. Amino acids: CASSPPGGWETQYF.

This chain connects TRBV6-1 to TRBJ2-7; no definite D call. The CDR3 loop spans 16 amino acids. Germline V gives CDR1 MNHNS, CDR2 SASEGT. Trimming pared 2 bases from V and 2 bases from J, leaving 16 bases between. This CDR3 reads CASSESRPPQPYEQYF. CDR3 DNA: TGTGCCAGCAGTGAATCCAGGCCTCCCCAGCCCTACGAGCAGTACTTC.

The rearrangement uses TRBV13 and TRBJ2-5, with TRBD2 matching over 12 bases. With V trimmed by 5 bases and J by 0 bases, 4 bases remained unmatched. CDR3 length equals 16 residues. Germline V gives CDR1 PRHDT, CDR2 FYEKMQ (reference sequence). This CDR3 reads CASSQLAGGYQETQYF. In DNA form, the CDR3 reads TGTGCCAGCAGCCAACTAGCGGGGGGCTACCAAGAGACCCAGTACTTC.

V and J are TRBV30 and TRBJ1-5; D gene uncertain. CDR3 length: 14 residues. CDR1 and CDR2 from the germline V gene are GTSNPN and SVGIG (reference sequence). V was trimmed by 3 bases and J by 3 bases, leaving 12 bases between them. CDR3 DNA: TGTGCCTGGAGATGGGAGTGTTCCAATCAGCCCCAGCATTTT. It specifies CAWRWECSNQPQHF.

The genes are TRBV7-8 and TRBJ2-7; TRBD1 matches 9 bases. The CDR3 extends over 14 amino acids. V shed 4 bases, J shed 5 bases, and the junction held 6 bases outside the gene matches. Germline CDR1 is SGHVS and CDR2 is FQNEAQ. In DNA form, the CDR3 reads TGTGCCAGCAGCTACCGACAGGGGGGGAACGAGCAGTACTTC. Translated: CASSYRQGGNEQYF.

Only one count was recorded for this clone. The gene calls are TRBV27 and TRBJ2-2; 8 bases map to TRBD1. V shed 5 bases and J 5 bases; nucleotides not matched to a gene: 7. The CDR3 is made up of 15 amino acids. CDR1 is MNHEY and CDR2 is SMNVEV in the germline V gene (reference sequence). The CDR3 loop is CASSPPGTGTGELFF. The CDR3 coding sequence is TGTGCCAGCAGTCCCCCCGGGACAGGTACCGGGGAGCTGTTTTTT.

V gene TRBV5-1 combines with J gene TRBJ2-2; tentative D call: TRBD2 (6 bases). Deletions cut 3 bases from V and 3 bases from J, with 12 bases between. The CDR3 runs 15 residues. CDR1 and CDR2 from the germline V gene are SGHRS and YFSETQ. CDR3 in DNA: TGCGCCAGCAGCTACCGGGACTTGGACACCGGGGAGCTGTTTTTT. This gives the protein CASSYRDLDTGELFF.